The sequence of this T cell receptor (beta chain) was determined in a study of blood T cell repertoires in COVID-19. Study as a whole: Italy, Spain and the United States were the sources of the convalescent and acute COVID-19 samples. PBMCs, B-cell-depleted T cells, or T cells provided the cDNA or gDNA that made up the material.

CDR1 is SGHNT, CDR2 YYREEE, per germline (reference sequence). Trimming removed 4 bases from V and 5 bases from J; junction bases left unmatched: 5. The CDR3 is 14 residues long. Original processing methods: Estimation of nucleated cell counts relied on the amplification of reference gene primers. The method was immunoSEQ multiplex PCR; TCRdb's version includes in-frame clones alone and lacks a portion of them. That table furnishes V, J and clone size, whereas the DNA furnished D and trimming. The sample has 190,000 or so clones, around four fifths seen once. Sequenced: peripheral blood. The sequence derives from a man aged 55 to 70 with COVID-19, enrolled during active disease. The chain links TRBV5-4 to TRBJ2-3; 9 nucleotides agree with TRBD1. CDR3 sequence reads: CASSPGQGQDTQYF. The CDR3 DNA reads TGTGCCAGCAGCCCAGGACAGGGGCAAGATACGCAGTATTTT.